Listed here are 28 T cell receptor beta chains from one sample, sequenced in a study of blood T cells in healthy people across ages. Using a J-beta primer mix together with a sample-barcoded 5' primer, a second PCR was run for 7 to 11 cycles. A single record per CDR3 protein comes from TCRdb applying MiXCR to the 5' RACE reads. The table lists almost 1 million distinct CDR3 sequences, roughly 50% of them singletons. Sequenced input: blood. Receptor source: a woman aged 60-75 years in good health.

This clonotype occurred a few times. This may arise from a read error, as a much more abundant clone is one base away. The chain recombines TRBV5-1 with TRBJ2-5; 7 bases fit TRBD2. V lost 0 bases and J lost 2; bases outside the gene matches: 7. Per the germline V gene, CDR1 is SGHRS and CDR2 is YFSETQ. The CDR3 runs 16 residues. CDR3 in amino acids: CASSLAFTSDQETQYF. DNA for the CDR3: TGCGCCAGCAGCTTGGCCTTTACTAGCGATCAAGAGACCCAGTACTTC.

The chain employs TRBV29-1 and TRBJ2-1; perhaps TRBD2 as D (5 bases). V gave up 0 bases and J gave up 7 bases, with 19 bases separating them. Germline V lookup: CDR1 SQVTM, CDR2 ANQGSEA. This CDR3 is 16 amino acids long. DNA of the CDR3: TGCAGCGTTGAAGAGTATGGGGAGTTAAACATGAATGAGCAGTTCTTC. Amino acid sequence: CSVEEYGELNMNEQFF.

The J gene is TRBJ1-5, the V gene TRBV20-1; D is unresolved. Trimming removed 1 base from V and 1 base from J, with 17 bases in between. This CDR3 is 17 amino acids long. Germline V CDR1 and CDR2: DFQATT, SNEGSKA (reference sequence). The CDR3 protein is CSARGVGGWMSNQPQHF. In DNA form, the CDR3 reads TGCAGTGCTAGAGGGGTTGGCGGATGGATGAGCAATCAGCCCCAGCATTTT.

The chain employs TRBV4-2 and TRBJ2-5, with 15 bases fitting TRBD2. With V trimmed by 8 bases and J by 11 bases, 21 bases remained unmatched. This CDR3 spans 18 amino acids. Per the germline V gene, CDR1 is LGHNA and CDR2 is YNFKEQ. DNA for the CDR3: TGTGCCAGCTCCCCGGGACTAGCGGGAGGCCCCGCTTTCAATGAGCAGTACTTC. This translates into CASSPGLAGGPAFNEQYF.

V and J are TRBV4-3 and TRBJ2-3; a weak D match, TRBD2 (6 bases). The length of the CDR3 is 17 residues. Germline V gene sequence: CDR1 LGHNA, CDR2 YSLEER. Trimming cost V 0 bases and J 1 base, with 14 bases left between them. The CDR3 spells CASSQEPRWEGTDTQYF. The CDR3 bases are TGCGCCAGCAGCCAAGAACCTAGGTGGGAGGGCACAGATACGCAGTATTTT.

This chain links TRBV20-1 with TRBJ2-3; TRBD2 matches 7 bases. V lost 4 bases, J lost 0 bases, and 4 bases stayed unmatched. Looked up from germline, CDR1 is DFQATT and CDR2 is SNEGSKA (reference sequence). The CDR3 is 14 amino acids. The CDR3 protein is CSAKLASSTDTQYF. CDR3 bases: TGCAGTGCTAAACTAGCGTCTAGCACAGATACGCAGTATTTT.

V gene TRBV7-9 combines with J gene TRBJ1-1; no clear D. Per the germline V gene, CDR1 is SEHNR and CDR2 is FQNEAQ (reference sequence). The CDR3 is 14 residues long. Trimming removed 5 bases from V and 1 base from J, with 11 bases in between. The CDR3 nucleotides are TGTGCCAGCAGCCCTAAGCAGGAGAACACTGAAGCTTTCTTT. This sequence encodes CASSPKQENTEAFF.

The rearrangement joins TRBV12-3 or TRBV12-4 to TRBJ1-2; TRBD1 might be the D (5 bases). V lost 6 bases to trimming and J lost 6 bases, with 17 bases between them. The CDR3 totals 14 residues. CDR3 nucleotide sequence: TGTGCCAGCAGGACCAGGGAAGTGGGAGATGGCTACACCTTC. It is translated as CASRTREVGDGYTF.

This clonotype was observed once. The chain uses TRBV20-1 and TRBJ2-2; 7 positions agree with TRBD2. The CDR3 length is 14 residues. V lost 5 bases to trimming and J lost 1 base; unmatched junction nucleotides: 4. From germline, CDR1 is DFQATT and CDR2 SNEGSKA (reference sequence). DNA of the CDR3: TGCAGTGCTTATCTAGCGGAGAACACCGGGGAGCTGTTTTTT. Its protein is CSAYLAENTGELFF.

This clonotype has a count of ten or more. The rearrangement uses TRBV20-1 and TRBJ2-3; 7 nucleotides agree with TRBD2. With 2 bases clipped from V and 3 bases from J, the junction kept 5 bases outside the gene matches. Per germline, CDR1 DFQATT and CDR2 SNEGSKA (reference sequence). This CDR3 is built from 14 residues. The CDR3 coding sequence is TGCAGTGCTAGACCTAGCGGAGGAACAGATACGCAGTATTTT. Amino acids: CSARPSGGTDTQYF.

This clonotype was detected ten times or more. This chain connects TRBV4-2 to TRBJ2-5, with a weak D call TRBD1 (5 bases). Germline assignment: CDR1 LGHNA and CDR2 YNFKEQ. The CDR3 is made up of 14 amino acids. Trimming removed 0 bases at V and 4 bases at J, with 9 bases between. CDR3 coding DNA: TGTGCCAGCAGCCAAGATTTAGGGGCAGAGACCCAGTACTTC. Its protein product is CASSQDLGAETQYF.

CDR3: CASSQPGQGQYF. The DNA for the CDR3 is TGTGCCAGCAGCCAACCGGGACAGGGACAGTACTTC. V and J are TRBV3-1 and TRBJ2-7; 9 positions match TRBD1. The ends lost 2 bases at V and 10 bases at J; junction bases unmatched: 3. Per the germline V gene, CDR1 is LGHDT and CDR2 is YNNKEL (reference sequence). The CDR3 is 12 amino acids.

The chain couples TRBV29-1 to TRBJ2-3; 9 bases agree with TRBD1. CDR1 is SQVTM, CDR2 ANQGSEA, per germline. This CDR3 spans 14 amino acids. The J segment lost 5 bases and the V segment lost 5 bases, leaving 8 bases of the junction unmatched. The CDR3 here is CSVYPQGAEDTQYF. CDR3 nucleotides: TGCAGCGTTTACCCACAGGGGGCTGAAGATACGCAGTATTTT.

The chain has TRBV20-1 and TRBJ1-5; a possible D gene is TRBD1 (6 bases). Germline V gives CDR1 DFQATT, CDR2 SNEGSKA (reference sequence). The CDR3 is 15 amino acids. V was clipped by 2 bases and J by 6 bases, with 17 bases between them. CDR3 sequence (DNA): TGCAGTGCTAGATCATGGCAGGGGTCGGGTCAGCCCCAGCATTTT. Translated, it gives CSARSWQGSGQPQHF.

This chain connects TRBV12-3 or TRBV12-4 to TRBJ1-2; D not certain. Trimming removed 2 bases at V and 0 bases at J, with 4 bases between. CDR3 length: 13 residues. DNA for the CDR3: TGTGCCAGCAGTTTAATAGCTAACTATGGCTACACCTTC. It is translated as CASSLIANYGYTF.

This clonotype has more than one count but fewer than ten. The chain is built from TRBV12-3 or TRBV12-4 and TRBJ2-5; D may be TRBD2 (5 bases). V was clipped by 3 bases and J by 5 bases, with 16 bases between them. This CDR3 is 15 amino acids long. CDR3 sequence: CASSFSSGPGETQYF. The CDR3, as DNA: TGTGCCAGCAGTTTTTCTTCCGGGCCGGGGGAGACCCAGTACTTC.

A few counts support this clonotype. This chain links TRBV10-3 with TRBJ2-3, with 8 positions matching TRBD1. There are 15 residues in the CDR3. V trimming: 4 bases; J trimming: 6 bases; junction bases outside the gene matches: 9. Germline loops: CDR1 ENHRY, CDR2 SYGVKD. CDR3 in DNA: TGTGCCATCAGTGGGCCCGACAGGGGAGTTGATACGCAGTATTTT. This gives the protein CAISGPDRGVDTQYF.

The genes are TRBV10-1 and TRBJ2-3; D is possibly TRBD2 (6 bases). V lost 8 bases and J lost 4, with 19 bases in between. Germline-derived CDR1 and CDR2 are WNHNN and SYGVQD (reference sequence). The CDR3 has 15 residues. The DNA of the CDR3 is TGCGCCAGCTCCGGTGTTCGGAGGGGCTCAGATACGCAGTATTTT. Translation: CASSGVRRGSDTQYF.

The chain couples TRBV20-1 to TRBJ1-4; TRBD1 matches at 9 bases. Germline CDR1 and CDR2: DFQATT and SNEGSKA (reference sequence). There are 14 residues in the CDR3. J was trimmed by 4 bases and V by 6 bases; bases with no gene match: 6. CDR3 bases: TGCAGTGCCCGAGGGGGACAGGGTAATGAAAAACTGTTTTTT. Its protein product is CSARGGQGNEKLFF.

This clonotype has just a few counts. This chain joins TRBV7-2 and TRBJ1-4, with 9 bases that match TRBD1. Looked up from germline, CDR1 is SGHTA and CDR2 is FQGNSA. CDR3 size: 16 residues. V lost 3 bases to trimming and J lost 7 bases; unmatched junction nucleotides: 9. The CDR3 here is CASSFDPTGGVEKLFF. CDR3 nucleotide sequence: TGTGCCAGCAGCTTCGACCCAACAGGGGGCGTTGAAAAACTGTTTTTT.

The V call is TRBV12-3 or TRBV12-4, the J call TRBJ1-5; the D gene is possibly TRBD1 (5 bases). The CDR3 extends over 14 amino acids. V was shortened by 5 bases and J by 7 bases, with 15 bases between the two germline ends. The CDR3 sequence is CASSVRWGGQPQHF. The CDR3 DNA reads TGTGCCAGCAGTGTGCGTTGGGGGGGACAGCCCCAGCATTTT.

V gene TRBV7-9 combines with J gene TRBJ2-3; 7 nucleotides align to TRBD2. The V gene's germline CDR1 is SEHNR and CDR2 FQNEAQ (reference sequence). This CDR3 has 17 residues. Trimming took 4 bases from V and 3 from J; bases not matched to a gene: 13. The CDR3: CASSSRVGRARTDTQYF. The CDR3 coding sequence is TGTGCCAGCAGCTCCCGGGTGGGGAGGGCACGGACAGATACGCAGTATTTT.

J is TRBJ2-6 and V is TRBV6-1, with TRBD2 as a possible D gene (5 bases). V lost 3 bases to trimming and J lost 1 base, with 10 bases between them. There are 16 residues in the CDR3. The germline gives CDR1 MNHNS, CDR2 SASEGT. For the CDR3, the DNA is TGTGCCAGCAGTGATATACGGGGATCTGGGGCCAACGTCCTGACTTTC. Translating gives CASSDIRGSGANVLTF.

The CDR3 reads CASSLGVGDTYTEAFF. CDR3 DNA sequence: TGTGCCAGCAGCTTAGGGGTAGGGGACACCTACACTGAAGCTTTCTTT. The chain employs TRBV7-8 and TRBJ1-1; D is possibly TRBD1 (6 bases). This CDR3 has 16 residues. Between the trimmed V and J ends, which lost 1 base and 3 bases, there was a span of 15 bases. Looked up from germline, CDR1 is SGHVS and CDR2 is FQNEAQ.

This clonotype was detected only a few times. The J gene is TRBJ2-7, the V gene TRBV7-8; D remains unclear. Looked up from germline, CDR1 is SGHVS and CDR2 is FQNEAQ. The CDR3 is made up of 14 amino acids. V was shortened by 5 bases and J by 0 bases, with 11 bases between the two germline ends. CDR3 protein: CASSRLPSSYEQYF. The CDR3 DNA reads TGTGCCAGCAGCCGTCTTCCGAGCTCCTACGAGCAGTACTTC.

This clonotype has just a few counts. The chain is built from TRBV20-1 and TRBJ2-7, with unresolved D. Germline CDR1 reads DFQATT; CDR2 reads SNEGSKA (reference sequence). The CDR3 runs 13 residues. Between the trimmed V and J ends, which lost 2 bases and 0 bases, there was a span of 8 bases. The CDR3 is CSARRRSSYEQYF. The DNA for the CDR3 is TGCAGTGCTAGACGCAGGAGCTCCTACGAGCAGTACTTC.

The rearrangement joins TRBV30 to TRBJ2-7; D is undetermined. V shed 2 bases and J shed 2 bases, with 22 bases lying between them. Germline lookup yields CDR1 GTSNPN and CDR2 SVGIG (reference sequence). CDR3 length equals 17 residues. DNA of the CDR3: TGTGCCTGGAGTAAGGCAGGCCGCGCGGCCCCTGCCTACGAGCAGTACTTC. It codes for CAWSKAGRAAPAYEQYF.

This chain links TRBV2 with TRBJ1-2; D ambiguous. The CDR3 spans 13 residues. Looked up from germline, CDR1 is SNHLY and CDR2 is FYNNEI. The V and J ends lost 8 bases and 0 bases respectively, with 10 bases between them. The CDR3 coding sequence is TGTGCCAGCGACCGACTATCTAACTATGGCTACACCTTC. Residues: CASDRLSNYGYTF. The full variable domain, its missing parts supplied by reference TRBV2 and TRBJ1-2, is EPEVTQTPSHQVTQMGQEVILRCVPISNHLYFYWYRQILGQKVEFLVSFYNNEISEKSEIFDDQFSVERPDGSNFTLKIRSTKLEDSAMYFCASDRLSNYGYTFGSGTRLTVV.